Shown below are 28 T cell receptor beta chains from a single sample sequenced in a study of cytomegalovirus exposure and HLA in healthy donors. The PCR had 60 Vbeta and 13 Jbeta primers. The protocol was immunoSEQ multiplex PCR, while the TCRdb copy is restricted to in-frame clones and leaves out a portion. The sample holds 160,000 or so clones, over 75% seen once. Sequencing was done on a sample of PBMCs. The receptors were gathered from a woman in her forties or fifties in good health and CMV-seronegative.

DNA of the CDR3: TGTGCCAGCAGCTCCCCGGGGTCGGGGGGCTACACCTTC. It specifies CASSSPGSGGYTF. The chain combines TRBV11-2 with TRBJ1-2; D gene unclear. The CDR3 length is 13 residues. From germline, CDR1 is SGHAT and CDR2 FQNNGV. The germline V and J ends were trimmed by 4 bases and 8 bases, with 14 bases remaining between them. Together with reference TRBV11-2 and TRBJ1-2, the CDR3 gives the full variable domain: EAGVAQSPRYKIIEKRQSVAFWCNPISGHATLYWYQQILGQGPKLLIQFQNNGVVDDSQLPKDRFSAERLKGVDSTLKIQPAKLEDSAVYLCASSSPGSGGYTFGSGTRLTVV.

The chain uses TRBV7-6 and TRBJ2-1; D possibly corresponds to TRBD2 (6 bases). The germline CDR1 and CDR2 sequences are SGHVS and FNYEAQ. This CDR3 is 14 amino acids long. Trimming took 5 bases from V and 3 from J, leaving 11 bases between them. This CDR3 reads CASSPPAGYNEQFF. The CDR3 DNA sequence: TGTGCCAGCAGCCCCCCAGCGGGCTACAATGAGCAGTTCTTC. Based on the CDR3 plus reference TRBV7-6 and TRBJ2-1, the full variable domain is GAGVSQSPRYKVTKRGQDVALRCDPISGHVSLYWYRQALGQGPEFLTYFNYEAQQDKSGLPNDRFSAERPEGSISTLTIQRTEQRDSAMYRCASSPPAGYNEQFFGPGTRLTVL.

This chain joins TRBV27 and TRBJ2-3; the D is unclear. CDR3 length: 13 residues. Germline lookup yields CDR1 MNHEY and CDR2 SMNVEV (reference sequence). Trimming removed 4 bases at V and 8 bases at J, with 13 bases between. CDR3 in amino acids: CASSYSDLGTQYF. The CDR3 DNA is TGTGCCAGCAGTTACTCCGATCTCGGTACGCAGTATTTT.

This chain joins TRBV5-1 and TRBJ2-7; D might be TRBD2 (6 bases). CDR3 size: 14 residues. Germline values: CDR1 SGHRS, CDR2 YFSETQ. V shed 0 bases and J shed 4 bases, with 11 bases lying between them. The CDR3 spells CASSLEGSGYEQYF. DNA for the CDR3: TGCGCCAGCAGCTTGGAGGGTAGCGGTTACGAGCAGTACTTC.

The J gene is TRBJ2-3, the V gene TRBV6-1, with 9 bases lining up with TRBD2. The trim removed 10 bases at V and 2 bases at J, leaving 10 bases unmatched. Looked up from germline, CDR1 is MNHNS and CDR2 is SASEGT. This CDR3 contains 15 residues. CDR3 DNA sequence: TGTGCCATCGAGACTAGCGGACCATCCACAGATACGCAGTATTTT. It translates to CAIETSGPSTDTQYF.

The rearrangement uses TRBV27 and TRBJ1-2; D possibly corresponds to TRBD1 (5 bases). V gave up 4 bases and J gave up 7 bases, with 13 bases separating them. The CDR3 runs 13 residues. Per germline, CDR1 MNHEY and CDR2 SMNVEV (reference sequence). This chain's CDR3 is CASSWVGGGGYTF. CDR3 coding DNA: TGTGCCAGCAGTTGGGTGGGGGGGGGTGGCTACACCTTC.

V usage is TRBV7-2 and J usage is TRBJ2-5, with D tentatively TRBD2 (5 bases). The CDR3 extends over 12 amino acids. The V gene lost 5 bases and the J gene lost 5 bases, with 9 bases spanning the gap. Germline CDR1 reads SGHTA; CDR2 reads FQGNSA. CDR3 loop: CASSREWETQYF. The CDR3 nucleotides are TGTGCCAGCAGCCGGGAATGGGAGACCCAGTACTTC.

The J gene is TRBJ1-1, the V gene TRBV7-9, with D unresolved. The length of the CDR3 is 13 residues. Germline-derived CDR1 and CDR2 are SEHNR and FQNEAQ (reference sequence). Trimming removed 6 bases from V and 1 base from J, with 9 bases in between. The CDR3 DNA reads as TGTGCCAGCAGTCTACTCCCGAACACTGAAGCTTTCTTT. This sequence encodes CASSLLPNTEAFF. The full variable domain, in which reference TRBV7-9 and TRBJ1-1 provide the parts outside the CDR3, is DTGVSQNPRHKITKRGQNVTFRCDPISEHNRLYWYRQTLGQGPEFLTYFQNEAQLEKSRLLSDRFSAERPKGSFSTLEIQRTEQGDSAMYLCASSLLPNTEAFFGQGTRLTVV.

The CDR3 spells CASSLSGNRAYEQYF. The CDR3 DNA reads TGTGCCAGCAGTTTATCCGGGAACAGGGCCTACGAGCAGTACTTC. This rearrangement joins TRBV28 to TRBJ2-7; D is perhaps TRBD1 (6 bases). V was trimmed by 1 base and J by 2 bases, leaving 12 bases between them. There are 15 residues in the CDR3. The germline gives CDR1 MDHEN, CDR2 SYDVKM.

Details on this clone: The junction departs from the called germline gene at one end, perhaps through a read error. The CDR3: CASSLEDSSTGELFF. CDR3 DNA: TGTGCCAGTAGTCTAGAGGACAGTTCCACCGGGGAGCTGTTTTTT. The chain joins TRBV19 to TRBJ2-2, with D perhaps TRBD1 (6 bases). Germline V gives CDR1 LNHDA, CDR2 SQIVND (reference sequence). The CDR3 loop spans 15 amino acids.

This sequence joins TRBV5-1 and TRBJ2-5, with TRBD1 identical over 12 bases. Germline loops: CDR1 SGHRS, CDR2 YFSETQ. The CDR3 is 16 amino acids. V was pared by 5 bases and J by 5 bases, with 10 bases of the junction left unmatched. The CDR3 here is CASSSTGTGGFETQYF. DNA for the CDR3: TGCGCCAGCAGTTCTACCGGGACAGGGGGCTTTGAGACCCAGTACTTC.

This chain links TRBV7-2 with TRBJ2-7, with 7 positions matching TRBD2. This CDR3 comprises 15 residues. The germline CDR1 and CDR2 sequences are SGHTA and FQGNSA. Trimming removed 1 base from V and 1 base from J; junction bases left unmatched: 4. In DNA, the CDR3 is TGTGCCAGCAGCTTAGTCCCTAGCGGTTCCTACGAGCAGTACTTC. This translates into CASSLVPSGSYEQYF.

In DNA form, the CDR3 reads TGTGCCAGCAGTTTATGGGGACAGGTTGCCCAAGGGAATTCACCCCTCCACTTT. This codes for CASSLWGQVAQGNSPLHF. The rearrangement links TRBV28 to TRBJ1-6; TRBD1 matches 8 bases. Germline V CDR1 and CDR2: MDHEN, SYDVKM. The trim removed 0 bases at V and 7 bases at J, leaving 11 bases unmatched. This CDR3 has 18 amino acids.

This clone was detected only a few times. The chain combines TRBV19 with TRBJ2-7; D ambiguous. The CDR3 has 15 amino acids. V lost 7 bases and J lost 3, with 19 bases in between. CDR1 LNHDA and CDR2 SQIVND come from the germline V gene (reference sequence). The DNA of the CDR3 is TGTGCCAGTACCCGACCAGAGGCCCCACTCTACGAGCAGTACTTC. This codes for CASTRPEAPLYEQYF.

The gene calls are TRBV4-1 and TRBJ2-2; tentative D call: TRBD2 (6 bases). The CDR3 spans 15 residues. V was clipped by 3 bases and J by 5 bases, with 13 bases between them. Per germline, CDR1 MGHRA and CDR2 YSYEKL. CDR3 in amino acids: CASSQVPGRTGELFF. The CDR3 DNA reads TGCGCCAGCAGCCAGGTTCCGGGGAGGACCGGGGAGCTGTTTTTT.

This chain links TRBV5-1 with TRBJ1-3; D not certain. The germline gives CDR1 SGHRS, CDR2 YFSETQ. The CDR3 covers 16 residues. V was cut by 0 bases and J by 0 bases, with 10 bases left in between. The CDR3 DNA sequence: TGCGCCAGCAGCTTGGGCGGGGTTCCCTCTGGAAACACCATATATTTT. The encoded protein is CASSLGGVPSGNTIYF.

The chain is built from TRBV14 and TRBJ1-2; no definite D call. Germline CDR1 is SGHDN and CDR2 is FVKESK. This CDR3 region has 14 residues. V dropped 1 base and J dropped 8 bases, with 14 bases sitting between them. CDR3 region: CASSQVGRAGGYTF. DNA of the CDR3: TGTGCCAGCAGCCAAGTCGGAAGAGCCGGGGGCTACACCTTC. Complete variable domain (other parts from reference TRBV14 and TRBJ1-2): EAGVTQFPSHSVIEKGQTVTLRCDPISGHDNLYWYRRVMGKEIKFLLHFVKESKQDESGMPNNRFLAERTGGTYSTLKVQPAELEDSGVYFCASSQVGRAGGYTFGSGTRLTVV.

The V call is TRBV5-1, the J call TRBJ2-7; TRBD1 aligns across 9 bases. Germline CDR1 and CDR2: SGHRS and YFSETQ. The CDR3 runs to 15 residues. V lost 2 bases and J lost 4; bases outside the gene matches: 7. The CDR3 region has the DNA TGCGCCAGCAGCTTACAGGGGGCTCTTAGTTACGAGCAGTACTTC. It yields the protein CASSLQGALSYEQYF.

This clone has a handful of counts. The chain links TRBV6-1 to TRBJ1-2, with D hard to call. Germline-derived CDR1 and CDR2 are MNHNS and SASEGT. The CDR3 extends over 11 amino acids. With 1 base removed from V and 10 bases from J, the gap between germline ends came to 7 bases. The CDR3 sequence: CASSEVQVYTF. DNA for the CDR3: TGTGCCAGCAGTGAAGTTCAGGTCTACACCTTC.

This chain uses TRBV7-3 with TRBJ2-1, with a weak D call TRBD2 (5 bases). The CDR3 extends over 13 amino acids. Germline V CDR1 and CDR2: SGHTA, FQGTGA. V lost 5 bases and J 7 bases, leaving 12 bases between the germline ends. CDR3 loop: CASSPSSGNEQFF. Written as DNA, the CDR3 is TGTGCCAGCAGCCCCTCCTCGGGAAATGAGCAGTTCTTC.

This clone turned up a few times. This sequence joins TRBV10-2 and TRBJ2-7, with D possibly TRBD2 on 5 matching bases. Deletions cut 8 bases from V and 3 bases from J, with 8 bases between. CDR1 WSHSY and CDR2 SAAADI come from the germline V gene. The CDR3 sequence is 11 residues long. Here the CDR3 reads CASLRDYEQYF. The CDR3 DNA sequence: TGCGCCAGCCTACGGGACTACGAGCAGTACTTC.

The rearrangement uses TRBV6-1 and TRBJ2-7, with D maybe TRBD1 (6 bases). The CDR3 spans 13 residues. CDR1 is MNHNS and CDR2 is SASEGT in the germline V gene. V dropped 6 bases and J dropped 7 bases, with 16 bases sitting between them. CDR3 nucleotides: TGTGCCAGCAGGACGGACAGTGTTGGGGAGCAGTACTTC. Protein: CASRTDSVGEQYF.

This clone showed up just a few times. At the DNA level, this CDR3 is encoded by other sequences in the same sample as well. The chain couples TRBV7-2 to TRBJ1-3, with TRBD1 matching 7 bases. J lost 0 bases, V lost 5 bases, and 4 bases had no gene match. The CDR3 totals 15 residues. Germline-derived CDR1 and CDR2 are SGHTA and FQGNSA. CDR3 in amino acids: CASSRQGDSGNTIYF. The CDR3 DNA reads as TGTGCCAGCAGCCGACAGGGAGACTCTGGAAACACCATATATTTT.

V gene TRBV5-4 combines with J gene TRBJ1-5; 9 nucleotides agree with TRBD1. V trimming: 3 bases; J trimming: 1 base; junction bases outside the gene matches: 2. CDR3 size: 15 residues. Germline values: CDR1 SGHNT, CDR2 YYREEE (reference sequence). CDR3: CASSSDRGSNQPQHF. CDR3 nucleotide sequence: TGTGCCAGCAGCTCGGACAGGGGAAGCAATCAGCCCCAGCATTTT.

The V and J genes are TRBV5-1 and TRBJ2-3; D possibly corresponds to TRBD2 (7 bases). This CDR3 comprises 15 residues. Germline V gene sequence: CDR1 SGHRS, CDR2 YFSETQ. Trimming cost V 4 bases and J 2 bases, with 14 bases left between them. The DNA for the CDR3 is TGCGCCAGCAGCGGTCGGGGGGCCCCCACAGATACGCAGTATTTT. Its translation is CASSGRGAPTDTQYF. Filled out from reference TRBV5-1 and TRBJ2-3, the complete variable domain reads KAGVTQTPRYLIKTRGQQVTLSCSPISGHRSVSWYQQTPGQGLQFLFEYFSETQRNKGNFPGRFSGRQFSNSRSEMNVSTLELGDSALYLCASSGRGAPTDTQYFGPGTRLTVL.

The V gene is TRBV29-1, the J gene TRBJ1-1, with D unclear. CDR3 size: 13 residues. In germline, CDR1 is SQVTM, CDR2 ANQGSEA. V lost 6 bases to trimming and J lost 0 bases, with 11 bases between them. The CDR3 nucleotides are TGCAGCGTCCTAGTTGACCTGAACACTGAAGCTTTCTTT. Residues: CSVLVDLNTEAFF.

The gene calls are TRBV7-8 and TRBJ2-4; D remains unclear. Germline CDR1 reads SGHVS; CDR2 reads FQNEAQ. The CDR3 is 17 residues long. V lost 1 base and J 0 bases, leaving 13 bases between the germline ends. The DNA for the CDR3 is TGTGCCAGCAGCTTAGTTCGCGGTCCGGGAGCCAAAAACATTCAGTACTTC. This translates into CASSLVRGPGAKNIQYF.

This clone was seen only a few times. This chain uses TRBV18 with TRBJ2-7; the match to TRBD1 covers 10 bases. Germline CDR1 is KGHSH and CDR2 is LQKENI. The CDR3 has 16 amino acids. V trimming: 3 bases; J trimming: 3 bases; junction bases outside the gene matches: 8. The CDR3 loop reads CASSPITTGGDYEQYF. The CDR3 coding sequence is TGTGCCAGCTCACCGATCACGACAGGGGGCGACTACGAGCAGTACTTC. Variable domain in full (rest from reference TRBV18 and TRBJ2-7): NAGVMQNPRHLVRRRGQEARLRCSPMKGHSHVYWYRQLPEEGLKFMVYLQKENIIDESGMPKERFSAEFPKEGPSILRIQQVVRGDSAAYFCASSPITTGGDYEQYFGPGTRLTVT.